The rows below give T cell receptor beta chains drawn from one sample of a study of Ad26.COV2.S vaccination and SARS-CoV-2 variants. The repertoire was sequenced with immunoSEQ multiplex PCR; TCRdb's copy has only in-frame clones and lacks some. The data contain 300,000 to 350,000 clones, about 90% of them singletons. Sequenced here: peripheral blood, sampled in a trial of Ad26.COV2.S vaccine versus placebo. The receptor source for this set is a person aged 18-65 years who received the Ad26.COV2.S COVID-19 vaccine or a placebo. Each CDR3 is given with its conserved first and last residue. Each record gives: J gene, V gene, CDR3 protein.

>TRBJ1-2|TRBV5-6
CASSLGDRAANYGYTF
>TRBJ2-1|TRBV5-4
CASSGLGGGEVF
>TRBJ1-1|TRBV5-1
CASSLPKSSHTEAFF
>TRBJ1-1|TRBV19
CASILSGVGTEAFF
>TRBJ1-5|TRBV6-1
CASSEAFLGQGSDQPQHF
>TRBJ1-2|TRBV6-2/TRBV6-3
CASSYVDGNYGYTF
>TRBJ2-3|TRBV4-3
CASSQDFSQGYSTDTQYF
>TRBJ1-2|TRBV7-8
CASSFTSGSYGYTF
>TRBJ2-1|TRBV7-9
CASSSIDHEQFF
>TRBJ2-3|TRBV13
CASSLSLAADTQYF
>TRBJ1-1|TRBV5-6
CASSPSRGLGGSTEAFF
>TRBJ1-1|TRBV28
CASQAQALNTEAFF
>TRBJ1-2|TRBV5-4
CASSQITAGGAPEGYTF
>TRBJ1-2|TRBV19
CASSFPGSVANYGYTF
>TRBJ2-5|TRBV19
CASQQGAQETQYF
>TRBJ1-5|TRBV15
CATSRGTGEQPQHF
>TRBJ2-2|TRBV5-1
CASRRTGVPGELFF
>TRBJ2-7|TRBV5-1
CASSPGTPPGGFTYEQYF
>TRBJ1-5|TRBV4-3
CASSQDIGGQPQHF
>TRBJ2-6|TRBV3-1/TRBV3-2
CASSPTGSSGANVLTF
>TRBJ1-4|TRBV4-3
CASSLTGVGEKLFF
>TRBJ1-1|TRBV10-3
CAISVGDKAFF
>TRBJ2-7|TRBV19
CASSVKPGQGWYEQYF
>TRBJ2-7|TRBV18
CASSPSLYEQYF
>TRBJ2-3|TRBV5-6
CASSPSAADTQYF
>TRBJ2-1|TRBV7-8
CASSHGTNEQFF
>TRBJ1-1|TRBV6-2/TRBV6-3
CASSGGLWGAFF
>TRBJ1-1|TRBV7-9
CASSPTEGGSTEAFF
>TRBJ1-1|TRBV7-2
CASSWAENTEAFF
>TRBJ1-5|TRBV28
CASSLGNQPQHF
>TRBJ1-4|TRBV6-8
CARSRWDSSNEKLFF
>TRBJ1-2|TRBV5-8
CASSLSGRQSGYTF
>TRBJ2-2|TRBV6-4
CASRRGGDSGELFF
>TRBJ2-1|TRBV11-3
CASSLHAGYNEQFF
>TRBJ1-1|TRBV5-1
CASSLTTLNTEAFF
>TRBJ1-6|TRBV11-2
CASSLERFGYESSYNSPLHF
>TRBJ2-7|TRBV7-9
CASSPYPQGGEQYF
>TRBJ1-5|TRBV29-1
CSVEFQGAPGNQPQHF
>TRBJ2-7|TRBV6-2/TRBV6-3
CASSYSGGEQYF
>TRBJ1-1|TRBV6-4
CASTSNPGQGANTEAFF